Listed here is a single TCR beta chain. Its antigen remains unidentified. It has no much larger one-base neighbor in the sample; base qualities were not kept. In light of the paper, this sample's time point label describes: baseline before first vaccination. Vaccinee samples came from UK trials COV001 and COV002, including a single-blind randomized controlled phase 2/3 trial of AZD1222 (ChAdOx1 nCoV-19) in healthy adults. For TCRbeta chain sequencing, PBMC samples from trial participants were taken at day 0 and at day 28 after the second dose. Counted from cysteine to phenylalanine, this CDR3 has 12 amino acids. The DNA shown is the 36-base CDR3, in frame from base 1. Taken from the germline V gene, the CDR1 and CDR2 loops are MNHEY and SVGAGI. V is reduced by 7 bases and J by 7 bases, leaving a spacing of 13 bases between them. The CDR3 regions of human TCRbeta chains were subjected to immunosequencing. The authors' pipeline ran thus. TCRs in the repertoires were matched against a reference library of SARS-CoV-2-specific TCRs that had been generated with the MIRA antigen-specificity platform. Breadth meant the fraction of unique TCRs that were SARS-CoV-2-associated, whereas depth meant the fraction of total T cells that were SARS-CoV-2-associated. Using the MIRA data, every spike-specific TCR was mapped to the spike region that the TCR reacted to and assigned to either a CD4 or a CD8 class. Log10-transformed breadth and depth values were compared by one-way ANOVA with Sidak's multiple comparisons tests. This is the immuneACCESS table as TCRdb keeps it, with only in-frame sequences that have V and J called. A part of the clones is gone; compared with another copy, unresolved V genes explain less than half, and the rest is unexplained. Clone size and the V and J calls come from that table; the DNA yielded D and trimming. Present in this sample are 98,000 or so clones, 88% of which were seen just once. Over 7.5% of the sample is taken by the ten largest.

These data belong to a study of T cell responses to AZD1222 COVID-19 vaccine (TCRdb year 2021). Broadly, across the study: AZD1222 recipients whose second dose came at about 4 weeks and those whose second dose came at about 12 weeks were combined into one group, since spike-specific TCR depth and breadth did not differ between the two schedules. TCR sequencing was performed for roughly 250 trial participants, of whom 200 to 210 were given two doses of AZD1222 and roughly 25 were given two doses of MenACWY control vaccine. Enrollment into the trials was organized by age into subgroups of 18-55, 56-69 and 70-plus years, and those subgroups contained approximately 150, 30 and 60 TCR-sequenced participants, respectively.

Results the study describes overall, beyond this receptor: Because no samples from the day 14 peak response were available, repertoires could be characterized only after the peak T cell response. The 56-69-year group was small, and its depth increase did not reach significance, likely because of low power. Conclusions about previously exposed vaccinees are limited because only six or seven AZD1222 recipients were SARS-CoV-2 seropositive at baseline. A significant rise in spike-specific TCR breadth and depth was observed after two AZD1222 doses relative to day 0 and relative to MenACWY recipients. Participants were mostly white British, with more females than males. The authors suggested clonal diversity may have been underestimated. CD4 TCRs associated with the vaccine covered the entire spike protein, and the dominant responses were in regions 160-218 and 743-854. Reportedly, close to half of the unique spike-specific TCRs recognized epitopes lying outside the regions that are mutated in the B.1.351 and B.1.1.7 variants.

The sample consisted of peripheral blood, taken on day 0 of AZD1222 vaccination. The clonotype was recovered from an adult in good health. The chain joins TRBV6-5 to TRBJ1-2, with the D gene not clear enough to name. The DNA sequence is TGTGCCAGCATTAACGAGGGAAGTGGCTACACCTTC. The encoded protein is CASINEGSGYTF.